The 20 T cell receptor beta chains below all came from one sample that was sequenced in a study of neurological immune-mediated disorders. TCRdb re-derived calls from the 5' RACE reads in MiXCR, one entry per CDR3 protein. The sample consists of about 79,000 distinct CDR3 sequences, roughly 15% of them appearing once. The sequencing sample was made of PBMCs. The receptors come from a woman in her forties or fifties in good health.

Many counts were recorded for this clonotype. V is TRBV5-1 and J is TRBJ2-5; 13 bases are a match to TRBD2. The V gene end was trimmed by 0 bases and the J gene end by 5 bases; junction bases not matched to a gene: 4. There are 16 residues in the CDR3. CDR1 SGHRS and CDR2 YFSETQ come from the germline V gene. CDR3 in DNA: TGCGCCAGCAGCTTGGGGGGACTAGCGGGATCGGAGACCCAGTACTTC. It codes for CASSLGGLAGSETQYF.

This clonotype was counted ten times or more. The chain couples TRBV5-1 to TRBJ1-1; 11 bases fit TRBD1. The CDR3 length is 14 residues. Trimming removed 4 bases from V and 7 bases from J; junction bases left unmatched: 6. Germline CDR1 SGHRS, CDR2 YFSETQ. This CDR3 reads CASSMGTGGNEAFF. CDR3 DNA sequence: TGCGCCAGCAGCATGGGGACAGGGGGTAATGAAGCTTTCTTT.

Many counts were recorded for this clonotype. This CDR3 reads CASSSTSGRGVSREQFF. The DNA of the CDR3 is TGTGCCAGCAGTTCAACTAGCGGGAGGGGGGTCAGTCGTGAGCAGTTCTTC. The chain combines TRBV12-3 or TRBV12-4 with TRBJ2-1; TRBD2 agrees at 13 bases. The CDR3 extends over 17 amino acids. V lost 4 bases, J lost 9 bases, and 12 bases stayed unmatched.

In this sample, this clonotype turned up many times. CDR3 region: CATSVPDVSSYEQYF. The DNA for the CDR3 is TGTGCCACCTCAGTTCCGGACGTTAGCTCCTACGAGCAGTACTTC. The rearrangement links TRBV28 to TRBJ2-7; D is ambiguous. CDR1 and CDR2 (germline): MDHEN, SYDVKM. The V end was cut by 10 bases, the J end by 0 bases, with 19 bases between. This CDR3 is 15 amino acids long.

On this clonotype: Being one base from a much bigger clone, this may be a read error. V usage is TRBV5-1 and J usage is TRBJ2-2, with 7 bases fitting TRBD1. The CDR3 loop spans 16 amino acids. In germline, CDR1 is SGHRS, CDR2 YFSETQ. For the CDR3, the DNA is TGCGCCAGCAGCCGACTGGGACAGACGAACACCTGGGAGCTGTTTTTT. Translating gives CASSRLGQTNTWELFF.

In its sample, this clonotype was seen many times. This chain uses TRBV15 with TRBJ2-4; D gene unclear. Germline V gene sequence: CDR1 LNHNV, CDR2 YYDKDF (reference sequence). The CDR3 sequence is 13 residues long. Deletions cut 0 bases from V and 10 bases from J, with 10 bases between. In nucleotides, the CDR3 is TGTGCCACCAGCAGAGAGCCCTATGCAATTCAGTACTTC. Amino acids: CATSREPYAIQYF.

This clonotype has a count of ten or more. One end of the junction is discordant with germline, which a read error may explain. CDR3 nucleotides: TGTGCCACCAGCAAAAGGGGATGGGACACTGAAGCTTTCTTT. Protein sequence: CATSKRGWDTEAFF. The chain joins TRBV7-8 to TRBJ1-1, with a possible D match to TRBD1 (5 bases). The CDR3 sequence is 14 residues long. From germline, CDR1 is SGHVS and CDR2 FQNEAQ.

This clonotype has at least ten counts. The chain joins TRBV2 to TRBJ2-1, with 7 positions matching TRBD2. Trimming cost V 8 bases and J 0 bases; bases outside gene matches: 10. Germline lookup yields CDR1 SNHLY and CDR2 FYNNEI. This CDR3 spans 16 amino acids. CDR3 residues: CASGVRGVGSYNEQFF. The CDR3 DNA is TGTGCCAGCGGGGTACGGGGGGTTGGCTCCTACAATGAGCAGTTCTTC.

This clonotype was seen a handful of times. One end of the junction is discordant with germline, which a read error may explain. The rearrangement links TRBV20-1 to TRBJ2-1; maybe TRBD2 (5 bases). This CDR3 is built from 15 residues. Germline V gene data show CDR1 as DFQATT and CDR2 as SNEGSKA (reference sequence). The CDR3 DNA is TGCAGTGCTAGAGATATCGCTAGCCTGAACAATGCGCAGTTCTTC. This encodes CSARDIASLNNAQFF.

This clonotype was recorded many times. CDR3 DNA sequence: TGTGCCACCAGTGATTCTAAGGGACAGGGGGAATACAATGAGCAGTTCTTC. It specifies CATSDSKGQGEYNEQFF. The rearrangement links TRBV24-1 to TRBJ2-1; TRBD1 agrees at 11 bases. Germline assignment: CDR1 KGHDR and CDR2 SFDVKD. This CDR3 is built from 17 residues. After removal of 2 bases from V and 4 bases from J, the junction contained 6 bases not matched to a gene.

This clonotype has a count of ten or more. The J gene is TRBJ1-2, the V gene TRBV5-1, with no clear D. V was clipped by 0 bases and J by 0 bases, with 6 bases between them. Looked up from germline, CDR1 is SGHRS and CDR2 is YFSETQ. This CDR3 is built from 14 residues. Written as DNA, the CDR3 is TGCGCCAGCAGCTTGGGTCCAACTAACTATGGCTACACCTTC. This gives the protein CASSLGPTNYGYTF.

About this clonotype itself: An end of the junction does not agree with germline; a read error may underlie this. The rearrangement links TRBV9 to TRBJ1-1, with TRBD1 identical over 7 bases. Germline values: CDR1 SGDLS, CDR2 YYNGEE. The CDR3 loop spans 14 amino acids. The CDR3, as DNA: TGTGCCAGCAGCTTGGGCGACAGGGCTCCTGAAGTTTTCTTT. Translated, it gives CASSLGDRAPEVFF.

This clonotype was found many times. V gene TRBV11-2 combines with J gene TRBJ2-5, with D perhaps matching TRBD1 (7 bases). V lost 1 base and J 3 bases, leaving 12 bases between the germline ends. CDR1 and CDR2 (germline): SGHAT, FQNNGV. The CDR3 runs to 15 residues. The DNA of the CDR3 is TGTGCCAGCAGCTTAGGAGGCAGGGGGGAAGAGACCCAGTACTTC. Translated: CASSLGGRGEETQYF.

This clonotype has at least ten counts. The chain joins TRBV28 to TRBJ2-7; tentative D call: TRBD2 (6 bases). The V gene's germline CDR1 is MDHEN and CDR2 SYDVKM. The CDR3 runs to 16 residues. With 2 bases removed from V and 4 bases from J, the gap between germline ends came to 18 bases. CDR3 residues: CASSLHGPPGVYEQYF. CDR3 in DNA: TGTGCCAGCAGTTTACACGGACCTCCGGGGGTATACGAGCAGTACTTC. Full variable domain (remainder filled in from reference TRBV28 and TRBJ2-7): DVKVTQSSRYLVKRTGEKVFLECVQDMDHENMFWYRQDPGLGLRLIYFSYDVKMKEKGDIPEGYSVSREKKERFSLILESASTNQTSMYLCASSLHGPPGVYEQYFGPGTRLTVT.

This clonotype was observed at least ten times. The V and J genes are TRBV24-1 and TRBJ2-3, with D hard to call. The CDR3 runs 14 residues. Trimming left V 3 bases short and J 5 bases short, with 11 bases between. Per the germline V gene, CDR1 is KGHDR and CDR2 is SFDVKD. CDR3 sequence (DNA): TGTGCCACCAGTGATCCCCGCGCAGGAGATACGCAGTATTTT. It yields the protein CATSDPRAGDTQYF.

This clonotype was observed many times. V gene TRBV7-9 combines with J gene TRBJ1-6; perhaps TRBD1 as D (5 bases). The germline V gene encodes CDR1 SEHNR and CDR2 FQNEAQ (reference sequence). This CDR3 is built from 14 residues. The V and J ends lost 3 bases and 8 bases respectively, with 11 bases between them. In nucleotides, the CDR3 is TGTGCCAGCAGCTTGGAAGGGGACCATTCACCCCTCCACTTT. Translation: CASSLEGDHSPLHF. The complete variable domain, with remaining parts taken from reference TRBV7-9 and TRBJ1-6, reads DTGVSQNPRHKITKRGQNVTFRCDPISEHNRLYWYRQTLGQGPEFLTYFQNEAQLEKSRLLSDRFSAERPKGSFSTLEIQRTEQGDSAMYLCASSLEGDHSPLHFGNGTRLTVT.

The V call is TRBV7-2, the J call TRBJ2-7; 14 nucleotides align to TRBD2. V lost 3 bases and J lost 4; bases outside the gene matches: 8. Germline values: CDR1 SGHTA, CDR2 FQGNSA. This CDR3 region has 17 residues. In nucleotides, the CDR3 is TGTGCCAGCAGCTTCGGGACTAGCGGGAGCAGGTTATACGAGCAGTACTTC. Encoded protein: CASSFGTSGSRLYEQYF. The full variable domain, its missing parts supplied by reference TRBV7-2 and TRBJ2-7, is GAGVSQSPSNKVTEKGKDVELRCDPISGHTALYWYRQSLGQGLEFLIYFQGNSAPDKSGLPSDRFSAERTGGSVSTLTIQRTQQEDSAVYLCASSFGTSGSRLYEQYFGPGTRLTVT.

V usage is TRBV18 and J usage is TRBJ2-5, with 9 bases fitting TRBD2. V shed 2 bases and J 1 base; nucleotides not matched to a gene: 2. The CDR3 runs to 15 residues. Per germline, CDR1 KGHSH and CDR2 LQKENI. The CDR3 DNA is TGTGCCAGCTCACCAGGACTAGCGCCCCAAGAGACCCAGTACTTC. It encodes CASSPGLAPQETQYF. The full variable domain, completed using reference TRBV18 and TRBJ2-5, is NAGVMQNPRHLVRRRGQEARLRCSPMKGHSHVYWYRQLPEEGLKFMVYLQKENIIDESGMPKERFSAEFPKEGPSILRIQQVVRGDSAAYFCASSPGLAPQETQYFGPGTRLLVL.

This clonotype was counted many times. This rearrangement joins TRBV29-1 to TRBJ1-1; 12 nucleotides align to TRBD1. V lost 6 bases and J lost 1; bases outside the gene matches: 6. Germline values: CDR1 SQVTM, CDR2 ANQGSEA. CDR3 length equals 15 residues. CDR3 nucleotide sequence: TGCAGCGTCAAGGGGACAGGGGGCTCGAACACTGAAGCTTTCTTT. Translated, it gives CSVKGTGGSNTEAFF.

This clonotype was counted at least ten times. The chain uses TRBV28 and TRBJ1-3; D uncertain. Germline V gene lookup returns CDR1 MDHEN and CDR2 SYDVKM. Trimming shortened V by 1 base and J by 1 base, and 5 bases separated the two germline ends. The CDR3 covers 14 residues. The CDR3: CASSLLGSGNTIYF. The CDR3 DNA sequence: TGTGCCAGCAGTTTATTGGGTTCTGGAAACACCATATATTTT.